A single sample is the source of the 14 T cell receptor beta chains below, sequenced in a study of blood T cell repertoires in COVID-19. The repertoire was sequenced with immunoSEQ multiplex PCR; TCRdb's copy has only in-frame clones and lacks some. The sample consists of some 290,000 clones, around nine tenths of them appearing once. Specimen: PBMCs or T cells enriched from blood (not recorded which). The receptor source for this set is a woman in her 30s who had been exposed to COVID-19.

Only one count was recorded for this clone. The chain combines TRBV7-9 with TRBJ1-5; the match to TRBD1 covers 9 bases. After removal of 2 bases from V and 3 bases from J, the junction contained 5 bases not matched to a gene. CDR3 length: 16 amino acids. The germline V gene encodes CDR1 SEHNR and CDR2 FQNEAQ (reference sequence). The CDR3 region has the DNA TGTGCCAGCAGCTTATCGGGACAGGGCGACAATCAGCCCCAGCATTTT. Its protein product is CASSLSGQGDNQPQHF.

As concerns this clone: This CDR3 is also generated by other DNA sequences in the sample. This chain joins TRBV27 and TRBJ1-1; D is perhaps TRBD1 (5 bases). The CDR3 is 13 amino acids. Germline CDR1 is MNHEY and CDR2 is SMNVEV (reference sequence). The V end was cut by 2 bases, the J end by 1 base, with 5 bases between. The CDR3 nucleotides read TGTGCCAGCAGTTTAAGGGGGAACACTGAAGCTTTCTTT. Encoded protein: CASSLRGNTEAFF.

The chain is built from TRBV5-4 and TRBJ1-4; TRBD1 agrees at 10 bases. CDR3 length: 15 amino acids. After removal of 4 bases from V and 7 bases from J, the junction contained 7 bases not matched to a gene. The germline V gene has CDR1 SGHNT and CDR2 YYREEE (reference sequence). The CDR3 DNA reads as TGTGCCAGCAGCGCTGGACAGGGGGTAGGTGAAAAACTGTTTTTT. It encodes CASSAGQGVGEKLFF.

The V call is TRBV4-1, the J call TRBJ2-7; 12 bases are shared with TRBD1. The CDR3 has 16 amino acids. V dropped 1 base and J dropped 7; count of bases not matched to a gene: 8. The germline V gene has CDR1 MGHRA and CDR2 YSYEKL. CDR3 DNA: TGCGCCAGCAGCCAAGGGCCGGGACAGGGGGCAGCGGAGCAGTACTTC. It specifies CASSQGPGQGAAEQYF.

The chain joins TRBV2 to TRBJ1-2, with 7 positions matching TRBD1. The CDR3 has 16 amino acids. The V gene end was trimmed by 4 bases and the J gene end by 3 bases; junction bases not matched to a gene: 11. Germline V gene sequence: CDR1 SNHLY, CDR2 FYNNEI. The CDR3 loop is CASSVLGQRAHYGYTF. The CDR3 DNA sequence: TGTGCCAGCAGTGTCTTGGGACAGCGGGCGCACTATGGCTACACCTTC.

This clone was detected only a few times. V and J are TRBV6-5 and TRBJ1-5; TRBD1 agrees at 9 bases. The junction had 3 bases not matched to a gene; V was cut back by 5 bases and J by 4 bases. In germline, CDR1 is MNHEY, CDR2 SVGAGI. This CDR3 is 14 amino acids long. The DNA of the CDR3 is TGTGCCAGCAGTCATGGACAGGGGAATCAGCCCCAGCATTTT. Protein product: CASSHGQGNQPQHF.

This sequence joins TRBV7-6 and TRBJ1-2; 7 bases are shared with TRBD1. J gave up 4 bases and V 4 bases, and 15 bases lay outside the gene matches. There are 17 residues in the CDR3. Germline V CDR1 and CDR2: SGHVS, FNYEAQ. The CDR3 protein is CASSYGPGTAKIYGYTF. In DNA, the CDR3 is TGTGCCAGCAGCTATGGGCCCGGGACAGCTAAGATCTATGGCTACACCTTC.

V is TRBV5-4 and J is TRBJ1-1; D unresolved. V lost 1 base and J 0 bases, leaving 7 bases between the germline ends. The CDR3 covers 14 residues. In germline, CDR1 is SGHNT, CDR2 YYREEE (reference sequence). Here the CDR3 reads CASSLPPMNTEAFF. The CDR3 nucleotides read TGTGCCAGCAGCTTGCCGCCTATGAACACTGAAGCTTTCTTT. The entire variable domain, with the rest obtained from reference TRBV5-4 and TRBJ1-1, is as follows: ETGVTQSPTHLIKTRGQQVTLRCSSQSGHNTVSWYQQALGQGPQFIFQYYREEENGRGNFPPRFSGLQFPNYSSELNVNALELDDSALYLCASSLPPMNTEAFFGQGTRLTVV.

The J gene is TRBJ1-2, the V gene TRBV6-6; TRBD1 aligns across 9 bases. After removal of 7 bases from V and 7 bases from J, the junction contained 7 bases not matched to a gene. The CDR3 consists of 13 residues. Germline-derived CDR1 and CDR2 are MNHNY and SVGAGI (reference sequence). CDR3 protein: CASTLDRGGGYTF. In DNA form, the CDR3 reads TGTGCCAGCACACTGGACAGGGGCGGTGGCTACACCTTC.

The V and J genes are TRBV10-3 and TRBJ1-2; no firm D call. The CDR3 loop spans 13 amino acids. The germline V gene encodes CDR1 ENHRY and CDR2 SYGVKD. Trimming took off 4 bases at V and 4 bases at J, with 10 bases between the two ends. The CDR3, as DNA: TGTGCCATCAGTGCCCGGGTGGGCTATGGCTACACCTTC. It specifies CAISARVGYGYTF.

This chain links TRBV10-3 with TRBJ1-2, with TRBD1 matching over 9 bases. The CDR3 runs 13 residues. The junction had 9 bases not matched to a gene; V was cut back by 10 bases and J by 6 bases. Germline-derived CDR1 and CDR2 are ENHRY and SYGVKD. The CDR3 DNA follows: TGTGCCACCGAACAGGGGGCAAACGATGGCTACACCTTC. Translated, it gives CATEQGANDGYTF.

The gene calls are TRBV6-5 and TRBJ2-7; TRBD1 aligns across 7 bases. V lost 2 bases to trimming and J lost 3 bases; unmatched junction nucleotides: 4. CDR1 is MNHEY and CDR2 is SVGAGI in the germline V gene. The CDR3 has 14 amino acids. CDR3 sequence: CASSYRDRYYEQYF. CDR3 nucleotides: TGTGCCAGCAGTTACCGGGACAGATACTACGAGCAGTACTTC.

The chain recombines TRBV29-1 with TRBJ2-1; 8 bases are shared with TRBD2. The germline V gene encodes CDR1 SQVTM and CDR2 ANQGSEA. Trimming at V came to 6 bases and at J to 0 bases, leaving 4 bases not matched to a gene. The CDR3 loop spans 14 amino acids. The DNA of the CDR3 is TGCAGCGTCGCTGCGGGGGGCTCCTACAATGAGCAGTTCTTC. Translated, it gives CSVAAGGSYNEQFF.

The chain recombines TRBV12-3 or TRBV12-4 with TRBJ2-3; D is ambiguous. CDR3 size: 11 residues. V was trimmed by 7 bases and J by 4 bases, leaving 6 bases between them. The CDR3 loop is CASNPADTQYF. In DNA form, the CDR3 reads TGTGCCAGCAATCCGGCAGATACGCAGTATTTT.